The sequence of this T cell receptor beta chain was determined in a study of tumor-infiltrating lymphocytes in primary liver carcinoma. Study-wide results and caveats: The study found tumor-adjacent and tumor-blood pairs overlapped less than tumor region pairs.

Losses at the gene ends were 0 bases for V and 15 bases for J; bases not matched to a gene: 14. CDR1 and CDR2 (germline): MRHNA, SNTAGT. This CDR3 spans 15 amino acids. cDNA specific to TCR beta was made from 450 to 500 ng of total RNA, with a constant-region primer employed for priming. Each TCR beta library was derived from three nested multiplex PCR rounds that employed slightly modified ARM-PCR. Researchers ran the first two PCR rounds for 9 to 10 cycles each with TRBV1-TRBV30 forward primers and a C-beta reverse primer. TCRdb reanalysed the multiplex PCR reads using MiXCR and keeps one entry per CDR3 protein. The sample carries about 37,000 distinct CDR3 sequences, about 75% recorded once. Investigators took RNA and DNA out together from roughly 21-30 mg of unsorted bulk tissue. Remarks on this clonotype: As yet, its antigen is unknown.

The chain employs TRBV6-4 and TRBJ2-1; TRBD2 matches at 7 bases. This receptor was taken from a man between 40 and 49 years old with primary liver carcinoma and hepatitis B virus infection. The sequencing input was tumor-adjacent normal liver tissue. The CDR3: CASSDSGGSSNEWFF. The CDR3 region has the DNA TGTGCCAGCAGTGACTCGGGAGGGAGCAGCAATGAGTGGTTCTTC.